What follows are 29 T cell receptor beta chains derived from one specimen sequenced in a study of T cell responses to AZD1222 COVID-19 vaccine. Clones were sequenced by immunoSEQ multiplex PCR, and TCRdb holds only the in-frame ones, with some missing. This table has roughly 150,000 clones, around 84% appearing once. The sample here was peripheral blood, taken on day 0 of AZD1222 vaccination. The receptor source for this set is an adult in good health.

This clone was picked up one time. The V and J genes are TRBV7-9 and TRBJ1-5; D call uncertain. V was shortened by 1 base and J by 2 bases, with 9 bases between the two germline ends. Germline-derived CDR1 and CDR2 are SEHNR and FQNEAQ (reference sequence). The CDR3 is 15 residues long. DNA of the CDR3: TGTGCCAGCAGCTTAGGAAACCAGGGCAATCAGCCCCAGCATTTT. Translated: CASSLGNQGNQPQHF. Filled out from reference TRBV7-9 and TRBJ1-5, the complete variable domain reads DTGVSQNPRHKITKRGQNVTFRCDPISEHNRLYWYRQTLGQGPEFLTYFQNEAQLEKSRLLSDRFSAERPKGSFSTLEIQRTEQGDSAMYLCASSLGNQGNQPQHFGDGTRLSIL.

This sequence joins TRBV6-5 and TRBJ1-4, with D perhaps TRBD1 (6 bases). The germline V gene encodes CDR1 MNHEY and CDR2 SVGAGI. The CDR3 totals 14 residues. Trimming pared 7 bases from V and 5 bases from J, leaving 14 bases between. The CDR3 region is CASTPWDNNEKLFF. DNA for the CDR3: TGTGCCAGCACCCCTTGGGACAACAATGAAAAACTGTTTTTT.

The chain employs TRBV11-3 and TRBJ2-1; the match to TRBD1 covers 10 bases. This CDR3 has 16 amino acids. The germline V gene encodes CDR1 SGHNT and CDR2 YENEEA. The V segment lost 5 bases and the J segment 9 bases; nucleotides outside the gene matches: 13. CDR3 residues: CASSPIGQGEMGEQFF. The CDR3 DNA reads as TGTGCCAGCAGCCCCATAGGACAGGGGGAAATGGGTGAGCAGTTCTTC.

This clone was found a few times. V is TRBV19 and J is TRBJ2-2; TRBD2 might be the D (6 bases). Trimming took off 1 base at V and 9 bases at J, with 9 bases between the two ends. The CDR3 has 13 amino acids. Germline V gene data show CDR1 as LNHDA and CDR2 as SQIVND (reference sequence). CDR3 DNA: TGTGCCAGTAGTATAGCGGAGGGTCGGGAGCTGTTTTTT. Translation: CASSIAEGRELFF. Using reference TRBV19 and TRBJ2-2 for the parts outside the CDR3, the full variable domain is DGGITQSPKYLFRKEGQNVTLSCEQNLNHDAMYWYRQDPGQGLRLIYYSQIVNDFQKGDIAEGYSVSREKKESFPLTVTSAQKNPTAFYLCASSIAEGRELFFGEGSRLTVL.

This clone has just a few counts. The gene calls are TRBV2 and TRBJ1-3; D is ambiguous. This CDR3 contains 14 residues. V shed 5 bases and J shed 0 bases, with 8 bases lying between them. In germline, CDR1 is SNHLY, CDR2 FYNNEI. CDR3 residues: CASSIGNSGNTIYF. CDR3 bases: TGTGCCAGCAGTATTGGGAACTCTGGAAACACCATATATTTT.

The chain carries TRBV30 and TRBJ2-2; D is uncertain. Trimming took off 0 bases at V and 2 bases at J, with 16 bases between the two ends. The length of the CDR3 is 17 residues. The germline gives CDR1 GTSNPN, CDR2 SVGIG (reference sequence). The CDR3, as DNA: TGTGCCTGGAGTGTACGGGTGGCTAGTCTAAACACCGGGGAGCTGTTTTTT. Translating gives CAWSVRVASLNTGELFF.

CDR3 residues: CAWKFGGGTEAFF. CDR3 bases: TGTGCCTGGAAGTTTGGGGGGGGGACTGAAGCTTTCTTT. V is TRBV30 and J is TRBJ1-1, with D maybe TRBD1 (5 bases). Trimming took off 4 bases at V and 5 bases at J, with 14 bases between the two ends. Germline V gives CDR1 GTSNPN, CDR2 SVGIG (reference sequence). The CDR3 runs to 13 residues.

The V and J genes are TRBV19 and TRBJ1-1; TRBD1 matches at 8 bases. Trimming removed 2 bases from V and 1 base from J; junction bases left unmatched: 3. CDR1 is LNHDA and CDR2 is SQIVND in the germline V gene (reference sequence). The CDR3 has 15 amino acids. The CDR3, as DNA: TGTGCCAGTAGTATATACGGACAGGGGAACACTGAAGCTTTCTTT. Its translation: CASSIYGQGNTEAFF.

This clone was found once. The V gene is TRBV15, the J gene TRBJ2-7, with 7 bases lining up with TRBD1. The V gene's germline CDR1 is LNHNV and CDR2 YYDKDF (reference sequence). The CDR3 spans 18 residues. The trim removed 0 bases at V and 1 base at J, leaving 12 bases unmatched. For the CDR3, the DNA is TGTGCCACCAGCAGAGATTCGCTCGGGCCAGGGGGTTCCTACGAGCAGTACTTC. It yields the protein CATSRDSLGPGGSYEQYF.

This clone was found a few times. The DNA for the CDR3 is TGTGCCAGCAGCTTGGCCGACAGGAGCAATCAGCCCCAGCATTTT. The encoded protein is CASSLADRSNQPQHF. The chain has TRBV5-8 and TRBJ1-5, with D possibly being TRBD1 (6 bases). The germline gives CDR1 SGHTS, CDR2 YDEGEE. The length of the CDR3 is 15 residues. V lost 0 bases and J 1 base, leaving 8 bases between the germline ends.

This chain links TRBV28 with TRBJ1-2; the match to TRBD1 covers 7 bases. The germline gives CDR1 MDHEN, CDR2 SYDVKM. The CDR3 contains 14 residues. V shed 6 bases and J 1 base; nucleotides not matched to a gene: 5. The CDR3 sequence is CASRTGLSNYGYTF. Here the CDR3 DNA reads TGTGCCAGCAGGACAGGGCTGAGTAACTATGGCTACACCTTC.

The chain recombines TRBV15 with TRBJ1-5; no clear D gene. V was cut by 0 bases and J by 6 bases, with 9 bases left in between. The CDR3 has 14 amino acids. Germline-derived CDR1 and CDR2 are LNHNV and YYDKDF (reference sequence). The CDR3 here is CATSRDTAGQPQHF. The CDR3 nucleotides read TGTGCCACCAGCAGAGATACAGCGGGTCAGCCCCAGCATTTT.

The V and J genes are TRBV3-1 (or the pseudogene TRBV3-2) and TRBJ1-6; weak D call: TRBD1 (5 bases). The V end was cut by 3 bases, the J end by 6 bases, with 9 bases between. The CDR3 length is 14 residues. CDR1 LGHDT and CDR2 YNNKEL come from the germline V gene (reference sequence). The CDR3 loop is CASSHGGSNSPLHF. Here the CDR3 DNA reads TGTGCCAGCAGCCACGGGGGGAGTAATTCACCCCTCCACTTT.

The chain uses TRBV5-5 and TRBJ2-1; D unclear. CDR1 SGHKS and CDR2 YYEKEE come from the germline V gene (reference sequence). CDR3 size: 16 residues. Trimming took 6 bases from V and 0 from J, leaving 16 bases between them. In DNA form, the CDR3 reads TGTGCCAGCATCCGGGTTTGGGCGAGCTCCTACAATGAGCAGTTCTTC. Its translation is CASIRVWASSYNEQFF.

The chain couples TRBV28 to TRBJ1-1, with a weak D call TRBD1 (5 bases). The CDR3 sequence is 16 residues long. CDR1 MDHEN and CDR2 SYDVKM come from the germline V gene. V lost 3 bases and J 1 base, leaving 15 bases between the germline ends. DNA of the CDR3: TGTGCCAGCAGTTTGGCAGGGCCGAACGGGAACACTGAAGCTTTCTTT. Protein sequence: CASSLAGPNGNTEAFF.

V usage is TRBV6-6 and J usage is TRBJ2-7; the D is unclear. Germline V CDR1 and CDR2: MNHNY, SVGAGI (reference sequence). Trimming took off 4 bases at V and 4 bases at J, with 14 bases between the two ends. The length of the CDR3 is 14 residues. The CDR3 sequence is CASSLGQVRYEQYF. The CDR3 nucleotides read TGTGCCAGCAGTTTGGGCCAAGTGCGATACGAGCAGTACTTC.

This chain links TRBV5-4 with TRBJ2-7; 10 nucleotides line up with TRBD1. CDR3 length: 16 amino acids. Germline CDR1 is SGHNT and CDR2 is YYREEE (reference sequence). J was trimmed by 2 bases and V by 0 bases; bases with no gene match: 5. The CDR3 DNA sequence: TGTGCCAGCAGCTTGGGGGGGACAGGGGCCGCCTACGAGCAGTACTTC. Encoded protein: CASSLGGTGAAYEQYF.

The V call is TRBV28, the J call TRBJ1-6, with a possible D match to TRBD1 (5 bases). V lost 4 bases, J lost 9 bases, and 13 bases lay in between. CDR3 size: 14 residues. Germline assignment: CDR1 MDHEN and CDR2 SYDVKM. The CDR3 is CASSYGGSSSPLHF. The CDR3 DNA sequence: TGTGCCAGCAGTTATGGGGGGTCCTCTTCACCCCTCCACTTT.

The V gene is TRBV19, the J gene TRBJ2-7; D is unresolved. V was shortened by 3 bases and J by 4 bases, with 13 bases between the two germline ends. The CDR3 is 14 amino acids. Germline-derived CDR1 and CDR2 are LNHDA and SQIVND (reference sequence). The CDR3 reads CASSIHLEKYEQYF. The CDR3 nucleotides read TGTGCCAGTAGTATCCACCTAGAGAAATACGAGCAGTACTTC.

The CDR3 DNA reads as TGTGCCAGCAGCTTGGACGGAGATTACTTGGGAAACACCATATATTTT. It encodes CASSLDGDYLGNTIYF. The chain employs TRBV7-9 and TRBJ1-3, with D unresolved. Germline CDR1 reads SEHNR; CDR2 reads FQNEAQ (reference sequence). The CDR3 is 16 amino acids. V was clipped by 3 bases and J by 4 bases, with 16 bases between them.

J is TRBJ2-5 and V is TRBV28; 12 nucleotides align to TRBD2. CDR3 size: 17 residues. After removal of 5 bases from V and 3 bases from J, the junction contained 10 bases not matched to a gene. Germline CDR1 MDHEN, CDR2 SYDVKM. CDR3 sequence reads: CASSTLAGGPGKETQYF. The CDR3 nucleotides read TGTGCCAGCAGTACCCTAGCGGGGGGGCCTGGGAAAGAGACCCAGTACTTC. The full variable domain, rest sourced from reference TRBV28 and TRBJ2-5, is DVKVTQSSRYLVKRTGEKVFLECVQDMDHENMFWYRQDPGLGLRLIYFSYDVKMKEKGDIPEGYSVSREKKERFSLILESASTNQTSMYLCASSTLAGGPGKETQYFGPGTRLLVL.

V is TRBV5-6 and J is TRBJ1-1; 8 nucleotides align to TRBD1. This CDR3 comprises 14 residues. V lost 2 bases to trimming and J lost 4 bases; unmatched junction nucleotides: 4. Looked up from germline, CDR1 is SGHDT and CDR2 is YYEEEE. The CDR3 DNA is TGTGCCAGCAGCTTACTCGACAGGGGCACTGAAGCTTTCTTT. Its translation is CASSLLDRGTEAFF.

The chain recombines TRBV2 with TRBJ2-1, with a possible D match to TRBD2 (6 bases). V was cut by 3 bases and J by 6 bases, with 15 bases left in between. CDR3 length: 15 residues. Germline V CDR1 and CDR2: SNHLY, FYNNEI. The CDR3 DNA is TGTGCCAGCAGTGAGGGGACTGGCGTGTCCAATGAGCAGTTCTTC. The encoded protein is CASSEGTGVSNEQFF.

The chain employs TRBV4-1 and TRBJ1-6, with 9 positions matching TRBD1. CDR1 is MGHRA and CDR2 is YSYEKL in the germline V gene. The trim removed 0 bases at V and 10 bases at J, leaving 7 bases unmatched. The CDR3 sequence is 16 residues long. The CDR3, as DNA: TGCGCCAGCAGCCAAGAACCCGGGACAGGGAGCTCACCCCTCCACTTT. This translates into CASSQEPGTGSSPLHF.

The chain is built from TRBV7-8 and TRBJ2-7; D may be TRBD1 (5 bases). V lost 1 base to trimming and J lost 4 bases, with 17 bases between them. The V gene's germline CDR1 is SGHVS and CDR2 FQNEAQ. The CDR3 covers 16 residues. CDR3 sequence (DNA): TGTGCCAGCAGCTTAGAAGAGGCAGGGAAAGGTTACGAGCAGTACTTC. Translated, it gives CASSLEEAGKGYEQYF.

This clone has only one observation. The chain has TRBV28 and TRBJ2-6, with D unresolved. Germline CDR1 MDHEN, CDR2 SYDVKM. The CDR3 sequence is 13 residues long. Trimming removed 6 bases at V and 3 bases at J, with 6 bases between. Here the CDR3 reads CASREYGANVLTF. As DNA, the CDR3 is TGTGCCAGCAGGGAGTATGGGGCCAACGTCCTGACTTTC.

The J gene is TRBJ2-2, the V gene TRBV15, with a weak D call TRBD1 (5 bases). The germline V and J ends were trimmed by 3 bases and 4 bases, with 12 bases remaining between them. CDR3 length: 15 amino acids. CDR1 and CDR2 from the germline V gene are LNHNV and YYDKDF (reference sequence). CDR3 in DNA: TGTGCCACCAGCAGGTCTACCGACAGCACCGGGGAGCTGTTTTTT. This gives the protein CATSRSTDSTGELFF.

The chain carries TRBV7-8 and TRBJ2-2, with 7 bases fitting TRBD2. This CDR3 region has 15 residues. Germline trimming cut 5 bases from V and 4 bases from J; bases unmatched to any gene: 7. Germline CDR1 reads SGHVS; CDR2 reads FQNEAQ. CDR3 amino acids: CASSALSGVTGELFF. In DNA form, the CDR3 reads TGTGCCAGCAGCGCCTTGAGCGGGGTCACCGGGGAGCTGTTTTTT.

This clone was recorded a few times. The chain is built from TRBV6-5 and TRBJ2-7, with 10 positions matching TRBD2. The CDR3 sequence is 15 residues long. The V and J ends lost 0 bases and 4 bases, in that order; junction bases with no gene match: 3. Germline-derived CDR1 and CDR2 are MNHEY and SVGAGI. CDR3 residues: CASSYSGSGGYEQYF. DNA for the CDR3: TGTGCCAGCAGTTACTCTGGTAGCGGGGGGTACGAGCAGTACTTC.